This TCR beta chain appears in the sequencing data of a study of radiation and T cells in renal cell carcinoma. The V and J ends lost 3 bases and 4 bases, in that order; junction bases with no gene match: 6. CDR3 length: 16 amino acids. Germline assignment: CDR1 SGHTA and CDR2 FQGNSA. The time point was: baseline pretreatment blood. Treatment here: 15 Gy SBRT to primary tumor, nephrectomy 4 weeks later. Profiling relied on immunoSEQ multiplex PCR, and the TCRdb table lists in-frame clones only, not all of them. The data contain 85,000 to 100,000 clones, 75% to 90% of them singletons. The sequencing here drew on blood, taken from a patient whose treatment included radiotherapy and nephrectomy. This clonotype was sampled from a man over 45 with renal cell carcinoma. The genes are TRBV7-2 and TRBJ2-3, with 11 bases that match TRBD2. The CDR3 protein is CASSLAGTSGADTQYF. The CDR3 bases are TGTGCCAGCAGCTTGGCCGGGACTAGCGGTGCAGATACGCAGTATTTT.